A selection of T cell receptor beta chains follows, all from one sample in a study of T-cell memory formation after mild COVID-19. TCRdb processed the 5' RACE reads anew with MiXCR; each CDR3 protein has one entry. The table has more than 85,000 distinct CDR3 sequences, roughly 10% seen once; the top ten hold about two fifths. Material for sequencing was PBMCs or a T cell subset sorted from them (not recorded which). These receptors all come from a man aged 18-30 years who had mild COVID-19 (a few samples of this study predate the infection). Cell type and time point are not known. The conserved cysteine and the conserved F or W are not part of the CDR3 here. Clone size is stated in some rows and not others, as once, few, many or a class when expanded.

v_gene: TRBV7-9; j_gene: TRBJ1-6; abundance: -; CDR3aa: ASSSSGQGLSPLH
v_gene: TRBV6-5; j_gene: TRBJ1-4; abundance: few; CDR3aa: ASSYGIPSEKLF
v_gene: TRBV5-1; j_gene: TRBJ2-3; abundance: -; CDR3aa: ASSYVQGGTQY
v_gene: TRBV7-9; j_gene: TRBJ1-1; abundance: -; CDR3aa: ASGLTGGNTEAF
v_gene: TRBV5-1; j_gene: TRBJ1-2; abundance: few; CDR3aa: ASSLGGDGTNYGYT
v_gene: TRBV6-6; j_gene: TRBJ2-7; abundance: few; CDR3aa: ASSYAWDGSSYEQY
v_gene: TRBV7-6; j_gene: TRBJ2-5; abundance: -; CDR3aa: ASSQGQGNSETQY
v_gene: TRBV7-9; j_gene: TRBJ2-7; abundance: -; CDR3aa: ASSDETLYEQY
v_gene: TRBV27; j_gene: TRBJ1-1; abundance: -; CDR3aa: ASSSSGREAF
v_gene: TRBV7-9; j_gene: TRBJ2-5; abundance: few; CDR3aa: ASSLRGGSETQY
v_gene: TRBV7-9; j_gene: TRBJ2-5; abundance: -; CDR3aa: ASSLVRAQETQY
v_gene: TRBV6-1; j_gene: TRBJ1-5; abundance: few; CDR3aa: ASSEALPGETIGNQPQH
v_gene: TRBV20-1; j_gene: TRBJ2-5; abundance: few; CDR3aa: SAGPGQGSETQY
v_gene: TRBV20-1; j_gene: TRBJ2-7; abundance: few; CDR3aa: SARRRRTAYEQY
v_gene: TRBV28; j_gene: TRBJ2-2; abundance: -; CDR3aa: ASSLGPRDNWTGELF
v_gene: TRBV6-5; j_gene: TRBJ1-2; abundance: few; CDR3aa: ASRKGIYGYT
v_gene: TRBV3-1; j_gene: TRBJ2-3; abundance: -; CDR3aa: ASSQGVGTTDTQY
v_gene: TRBV6-2/TRBV6-3; j_gene: TRBJ2-2; abundance: many; CDR3aa: ASSIQNYRGYTGELF
v_gene: TRBV7-8; j_gene: TRBJ2-7; abundance: -; CDR3aa: ASSMTGDPYEQY
v_gene: TRBV7-8; j_gene: TRBJ2-5; abundance: few; CDR3aa: ASSFSGGPETQY
v_gene: TRBV10-3; j_gene: TRBJ1-5; abundance: few; CDR3aa: AISEQGPKPQH
v_gene: TRBV6-6; j_gene: TRBJ2-3; abundance: -; CDR3aa: ASSYSRLAGAARDTQY
v_gene: TRBV3-1; j_gene: TRBJ1-4; abundance: few; CDR3aa: ASTRGSNEKLF
v_gene: TRBV30; j_gene: TRBJ2-5; abundance: -; CDR3aa: AWSVSETQY
v_gene: TRBV7-6; j_gene: TRBJ2-3; abundance: -; CDR3aa: ASSLDLSLTTQY
v_gene: TRBV6-5; j_gene: TRBJ1-5; abundance: few; CDR3aa: ASSYRAGLDQPQH
v_gene: TRBV5-6; j_gene: TRBJ2-3; abundance: few; CDR3aa: ASSWGRATDTQY
v_gene: TRBV7-6; j_gene: TRBJ1-5; abundance: -; CDR3aa: ASSAVGGWSNQPQH
v_gene: TRBV11-2; j_gene: TRBJ2-7; abundance: many; CDR3aa: ASSLGETGVSYEQY
v_gene: TRBV29-1; j_gene: TRBJ2-2; abundance: many; CDR3aa: SVEDGQTLNTGELF
v_gene: TRBV12-3/TRBV12-4; j_gene: TRBJ1-5; abundance: -; CDR3aa: ASRDWTGDQPQH
v_gene: TRBV7-9; j_gene: TRBJ1-1; abundance: -; CDR3aa: ASSPEGRGNTEAF
v_gene: TRBV12-3/TRBV12-4; j_gene: TRBJ2-1; abundance: few; CDR3aa: ASSPRVAEGQF
v_gene: TRBV11-2; j_gene: TRBJ2-2; abundance: few; CDR3aa: ASSLFSRELF
v_gene: TRBV5-1; j_gene: TRBJ2-3; abundance: few; CDR3aa: ASSFGDSLSTDTQY
v_gene: TRBV7-2; j_gene: TRBJ2-5; abundance: -; CDR3aa: ASSLESWLETQY
v_gene: TRBV20-1; j_gene: TRBJ2-7; abundance: many; CDR3aa: SATGLAETYEQY
v_gene: TRBV7-6; j_gene: TRBJ2-7; abundance: -; CDR3aa: ASSPNAGGPAYEQY
v_gene: TRBV27; j_gene: TRBJ1-2; abundance: many; CDR3aa: ASAPGLNYGYT
v_gene: TRBV15; j_gene: TRBJ2-5; abundance: -; CDR3aa: ATSKRVSQETQY
v_gene: TRBV28; j_gene: TRBJ1-2; abundance: -; CDR3aa: ASRLTGSGGYT
v_gene: TRBV6-1; j_gene: TRBJ2-7; abundance: -; CDR3aa: ATTSGGPPEQY
v_gene: TRBV30; j_gene: TRBJ2-7; abundance: -; CDR3aa: AWSPGAYEQY
v_gene: TRBV3-1; j_gene: TRBJ1-1; abundance: -; CDR3aa: ASSQDDFRNTEAF
v_gene: TRBV7-6; j_gene: TRBJ1-2; abundance: -; CDR3aa: ASSSAAGGGSYT
v_gene: TRBV5-1; j_gene: TRBJ2-1; abundance: -; CDR3aa: ASSFTLINEQF
v_gene: TRBV4-1; j_gene: TRBJ1-5; abundance: few; CDR3aa: ASSQGPTDSNQPQH
v_gene: TRBV7-8; j_gene: TRBJ2-2; abundance: many; CDR3aa: ASRNTNTGELF
v_gene: TRBV11-1; j_gene: TRBJ2-3; abundance: -; CDR3aa: ASSLGDSTDTQY